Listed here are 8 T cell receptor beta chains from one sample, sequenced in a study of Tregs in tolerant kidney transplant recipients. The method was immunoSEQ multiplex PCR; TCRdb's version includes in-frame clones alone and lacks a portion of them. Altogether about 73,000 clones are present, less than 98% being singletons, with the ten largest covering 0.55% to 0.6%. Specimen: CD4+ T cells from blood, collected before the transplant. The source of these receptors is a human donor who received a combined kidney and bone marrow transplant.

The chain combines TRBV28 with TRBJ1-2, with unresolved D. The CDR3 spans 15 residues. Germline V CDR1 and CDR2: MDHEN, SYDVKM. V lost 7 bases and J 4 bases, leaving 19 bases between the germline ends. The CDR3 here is CASNTPGNKVYGYTF. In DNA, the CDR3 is TGTGCCAGCAATACTCCAGGAAATAAAGTCTATGGCTACACCTTC.

The CDR3 coding sequence is TGTGCCAGCAGCGTCTCTCTAGGGTTTAGCGGGGGGCCCACAGATACGCAGTATTTT. Amino acids: CASSVSLGFSGGPTDTQYF. The J gene is TRBJ2-3, the V gene TRBV9; 10 bases fit TRBD2. This CDR3 is built from 19 residues. Looked up from germline, CDR1 is SGDLS and CDR2 is YYNGEE. Trimming at V came to 2 bases and at J to 2 bases, leaving 14 bases not matched to a gene.

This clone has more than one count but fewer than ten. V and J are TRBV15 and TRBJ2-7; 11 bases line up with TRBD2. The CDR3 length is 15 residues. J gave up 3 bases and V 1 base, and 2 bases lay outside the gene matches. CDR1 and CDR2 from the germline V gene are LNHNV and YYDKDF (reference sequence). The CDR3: CATSRGTSGSYEQYF. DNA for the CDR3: TGTGCCACCAGCAGAGGAACTAGCGGGAGCTACGAGCAGTACTTC.

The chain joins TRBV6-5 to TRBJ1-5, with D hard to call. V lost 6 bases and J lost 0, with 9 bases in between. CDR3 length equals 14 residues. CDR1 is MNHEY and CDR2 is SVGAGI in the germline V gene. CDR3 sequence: CASSSRLSNQPQHF. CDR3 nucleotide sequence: TGTGCCAGCAGCTCGCGTCTTAGCAATCAGCCCCAGCATTTT.

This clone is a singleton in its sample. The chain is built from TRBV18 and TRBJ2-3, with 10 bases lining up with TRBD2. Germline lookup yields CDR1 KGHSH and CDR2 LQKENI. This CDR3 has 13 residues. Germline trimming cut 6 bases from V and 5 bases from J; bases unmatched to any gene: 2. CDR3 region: CASSPSGGDTQYF. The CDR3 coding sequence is TGTGCCAGCTCCCCTAGCGGGGGAGATACGCAGTATTTT.

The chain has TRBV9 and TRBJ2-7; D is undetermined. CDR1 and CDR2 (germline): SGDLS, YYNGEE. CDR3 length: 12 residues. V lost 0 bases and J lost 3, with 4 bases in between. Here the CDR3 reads CASSVDGYEQYF. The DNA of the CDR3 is TGTGCCAGCAGCGTAGACGGCTACGAGCAGTACTTC. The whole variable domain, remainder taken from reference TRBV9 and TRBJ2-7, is DSGVTQTPKHLITATGQRVTLRCSPRSGDLSVYWYQQSLDQGLQFLIQYYNGEERAKGNILERFSAQQFPDLHSELNLSSLELGDSALYFCASSVDGYEQYFGPGTRLTVT.

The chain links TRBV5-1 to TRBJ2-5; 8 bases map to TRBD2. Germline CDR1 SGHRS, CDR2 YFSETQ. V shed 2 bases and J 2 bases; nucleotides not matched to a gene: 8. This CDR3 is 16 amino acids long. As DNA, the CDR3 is TGCGCCAGCAGCTTAATCCCCGGACTAGCTCAAGAGACCCAGTACTTC. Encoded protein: CASSLIPGLAQETQYF. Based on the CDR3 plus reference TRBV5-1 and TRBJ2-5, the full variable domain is KAGVTQTPRYLIKTRGQQVTLSCSPISGHRSVSWYQQTPGQGLQFLFEYFSETQRNKGNFPGRFSGRQFSNSRSEMNVSTLELGDSALYLCASSLIPGLAQETQYFGPGTRLLVL.

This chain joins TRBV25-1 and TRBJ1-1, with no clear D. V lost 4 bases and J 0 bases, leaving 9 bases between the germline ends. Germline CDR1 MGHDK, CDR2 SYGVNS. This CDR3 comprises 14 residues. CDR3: CASSAPVLNTEAFF. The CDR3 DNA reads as TGTGCCAGCAGTGCCCCAGTACTGAACACTGAAGCTTTCTTT.